This T cell receptor (beta chain) was sequenced during a study of radiation and T cells in renal cell carcinoma. With regard to this clone: Its cognate antigen is unknown.

Documented time point: blood 4 weeks post-SBRT, at nephrectomy. Regarding treatment: 15 Gy SBRT to primary tumor, nephrectomy 4 weeks later. Nephrectomy followed 15 Gy stereotactic body radiation by 4 weeks. The patient's renal cell carcinoma had clear cell pathology. Profiling relied on immunoSEQ multiplex PCR, and the TCRdb table lists in-frame clones only, not all of them. The sample contains around 180,000 clones, 88% of which appear only once. Germline V lookup: CDR1 SGHVS, CDR2 FNYEAQ. Unmatched junction bases numbered 7, after V lost 5 bases and J lost 4 bases. The CDR3 extends over 14 amino acids. Findings and caveats of the study: From baseline, blood top tumor clonotypes peaked at 2 weeks post-radiation. Pretreatment tumor biopsies were lacking, so baseline clonotypes are unknown.

The chain combines TRBV7-6 with TRBJ2-5; 7 bases are a match to TRBD2. The source was blood, collected from a patient whose treatment included radiotherapy and nephrectomy. The clonotype originates from a woman aged 45-60 years with renal cell carcinoma. CDR3 nucleotide sequence: TGTGCCAGCAGCCATATGGGGGGGGGAGAGACCCAGTACTTC. It encodes CASSHMGGGETQYF.